Sequencing of this TCR beta chain was carried out in a study of blood T cell repertoires in COVID-19. Study-wide context: The analysed material was cDNA or gDNA that came from T cells, B-cell-depleted T cells, or PBMCs.

The protocol was immunoSEQ multiplex PCR, while the TCRdb copy is restricted to in-frame clones and leaves out a portion. This sample has approximately 350,000 clones, with roughly 87% found just once. This CDR3 has 15 residues. The germline V gene has CDR1 LNHNV and CDR2 YYDKDF (reference sequence). V was clipped by 2 bases and J by 3 bases, with 14 bases between them. Among Cohort 3 donors, those recovered had two negative PCRs, clearance, or symptom resolution. The V gene is TRBV15, the J gene TRBJ2-7, with D unresolved. The sequenced sample was PBMCs or T cells enriched from blood (not recorded which). This TCR was sampled from a woman younger than 45 who had recovered from COVID-19. In nucleotides, the CDR3 is TGTGCCACCAGCAGACCCCCACTGAATCTCTACGAGCAGTACTTC. Encoded protein: CATSRPPLNLYEQYF.